One and the same sample provided the 31 T cell receptor beta chains below, sequenced in a study of T cell responses to AZD1222 COVID-19 vaccine. Assay: immunoSEQ multiplex PCR; the TCRdb copy retains only in-frame clones and omits some. The profile shows approximately 150,000 clones, roughly 93% of them singletons. This specimen consisted of peripheral blood, obtained 28 days after the second AZD1222 dose. Source of these receptors: an adult who received the AZD1222 COVID-19 vaccine.

This chain uses TRBV5-6 with TRBJ2-2, with D unresolved. Germline CDR1 reads SGHDT; CDR2 reads YYEEEE. This CDR3 contains 14 residues. V was cut by 2 bases and J by 1 base, with 6 bases left in between. This CDR3 is CASSLGVNTGELFF. CDR3 nucleotide sequence: TGTGCCAGCAGCTTAGGAGTGAACACCGGGGAGCTGTTTTTT.

The V gene is TRBV6-5, the J gene TRBJ1-2; D perhaps matches TRBD1 (5 bases). V lost 6 bases to trimming and J lost 10 bases, with 21 bases between them. The CDR3 is made up of 14 amino acids. The germline gives CDR1 MNHEY, CDR2 SVGAGI. CDR3 in amino acids: CASSSRGQGDPYTF. CDR3 DNA sequence: TGTGCCAGCAGCTCACGAGGTCAGGGAGATCCCTACACCTTC.

The rearrangement joins TRBV5-1 to TRBJ1-2; D ambiguous. V lost 0 bases, J lost 3 bases, and 12 bases lay in between. Germline V gene lookup returns CDR1 SGHRS and CDR2 YFSETQ. This CDR3 spans 15 amino acids. DNA of the CDR3: TGCGCCAGCAGCTTGGCCCCGGGAGCTCACTATGGCTACACCTTC. It specifies CASSLAPGAHYGYTF.

The chain is built from TRBV6-6 and TRBJ1-2; D unresolved. The CDR3 covers 12 residues. Trimming stripped 5 bases from V and 6 bases from J, with 10 bases between. The germline gives CDR1 MNHNY, CDR2 SVGAGI (reference sequence). The CDR3 spells CASSRTTDGYTF. CDR3 nucleotides: TGTGCCAGCAGTCGAACGACCGATGGCTACACCTTC.

The chain recombines TRBV13 with TRBJ1-6; 9 bases agree with TRBD1. Per the germline V gene, CDR1 is PRHDT and CDR2 is FYEKMQ (reference sequence). The V segment lost 7 bases and the J segment 7 bases; nucleotides outside the gene matches: 8. The CDR3 runs to 15 residues. The CDR3 coding sequence is TGTGCCAGCACGTCGGGTGGGACAGGGAATTCACCCCTCCACTTT. It yields the protein CASTSGGTGNSPLHF.

This clone appeared once. The chain links TRBV5-5 to TRBJ2-2; unclear D gene. The CDR3 loop spans 15 amino acids. Germline V gene sequence: CDR1 SGHKS, CDR2 YYEKEE (reference sequence). Trimming removed 4 bases from V and 6 bases from J, with 16 bases in between. The CDR3 region has the DNA TGTGCCAGCAGCCGTTTGGGCATTTGGGCCGGGGAGCTGTTTTTT. It translates to CASSRLGIWAGELFF.

The chain carries TRBV5-1 and TRBJ2-7, with a possible D match to TRBD1 (6 bases). From germline, CDR1 is SGHRS and CDR2 YFSETQ. The CDR3 runs to 14 residues. Trimming removed 5 bases from V and 3 bases from J, with 15 bases in between. As DNA, the CDR3 is TGCGCCAGCAGAGAACAGGGAACGTACTACGAGCAGTACTTC. Residues: CASREQGTYYEQYF.

This chain connects TRBV6-5 to TRBJ2-1; D possibly uses TRBD1 or TRBD2 (6 bases each). The CDR3 extends over 15 amino acids. The V gene's germline CDR1 is MNHEY and CDR2 SVGAGI. Trimming cost V 6 bases and J 3 bases, with 15 bases left between them. CDR3 in amino acids: CASRQGRFNYNEQFF. The CDR3 coding sequence is TGTGCCAGCAGGCAGGGGAGGTTCAACTACAATGAGCAGTTCTTC.

The chain recombines TRBV5-4 with TRBJ1-1; 12 nucleotides align to TRBD1. This CDR3 comprises 17 residues. J gave up 4 bases and V 3 bases, and 10 bases lay outside the gene matches. The germline V gene has CDR1 SGHNT and CDR2 YYREEE (reference sequence). The CDR3 sequence: CASSSTGQGARSTEAFF. The CDR3 DNA reads as TGTGCCAGCAGCTCCACGGGACAGGGGGCGAGGAGCACTGAAGCTTTCTTT. Full variable domain (outside the CDR3, taken from reference TRBV5-4 and TRBJ1-1): ETGVTQSPTHLIKTRGQQVTLRCSSQSGHNTVSWYQQALGQGPQFIFQYYREEENGRGNFPPRFSGLQFPNYSSELNVNALELDDSALYLCASSSTGQGARSTEAFFGQGTRLTVV.

The chain is built from TRBV21-1 and TRBJ2-5; the table assigns TRBD2, which was not confirmed against the DNA. TRBV21-1 counts as a pseudogene. CDR3 length: 16 amino acids. CDR3 region: CASSNGTSGPQETQYF. DNA of the CDR3: TGTGCCAGCAGCAATGGGACTAGCGGGCCGCAAGAGACCCAGTACTTC.

This clone was observed once. J is TRBJ1-3 and V is TRBV6-5; D not resolved. CDR1 is MNHEY and CDR2 is SVGAGI in the germline V gene. This CDR3 has 16 residues. V lost 0 bases to trimming and J lost 2 bases, with 11 bases between them. The CDR3, as DNA: TGTGCCAGCAGTTACTCTGGGAGTTCCACTGGAAACACCATATATTTT. Encoded protein: CASSYSGSSTGNTIYF.

V usage is TRBV6-5 and J usage is TRBJ1-1; D gene unclear. Germline CDR1 is MNHEY and CDR2 is SVGAGI. CDR3 length equals 13 residues. The V end lost 8 bases, the J end lost 2 bases, and 12 bases lay between the germline ends. For the CDR3, the DNA is TGTGCCAGCGAAGTCCGGCCCAACACTGAAGCTTTCTTT. It yields the protein CASEVRPNTEAFF.

This rearrangement joins TRBV6-5 to TRBJ2-1, with unresolved D. Deletions cut 10 bases from V and 9 bases from J, with 25 bases between. The CDR3 covers 15 residues. CDR1 is MNHEY, CDR2 SVGAGI, per germline. Here the CDR3 reads CAITRAIGLLGEQFF. DNA of the CDR3: TGTGCCATTACCCGGGCCATAGGGCTATTAGGTGAGCAGTTCTTC.

The chain employs TRBV2 and TRBJ1-1, with a possible D match to TRBD1 (6 bases). The ends were cut back, 8 bases at V and 5 bases at J, with 15 bases in the middle. Germline CDR1 reads SNHLY; CDR2 reads FYNNEI. The CDR3 runs 13 residues. The CDR3 reads CASLSEGGTEAFF. DNA for the CDR3: TGTGCCAGCCTCTCGGAGGGGGGAACTGAAGCTTTCTTT.

This chain uses TRBV3-1 (or the pseudogene TRBV3-2) with TRBJ2-5, with D perhaps given as TRBD1 or TRBD2 (6 bases each). The CDR3 runs to 14 residues. V lost 6 bases and J lost 5, with 16 bases in between. The germline V gene encodes CDR1 LGHDT and CDR2 YNNKEL (reference sequence). The CDR3 bases are TGTGCCAGCAGAATGTCGGGGGCTAAGGAGACCCAGTACTTC. This translates into CASRMSGAKETQYF.

This chain links TRBV18 with TRBJ2-1, with no clear D. This CDR3 has 12 residues. Deletions cut 2 bases from V and 6 bases from J, with 5 bases between. Germline loops: CDR1 KGHSH, CDR2 LQKENI. The CDR3 nucleotides are TGTGCCAGCTCACCAGGTACCAATGAGCAGTTCTTC. This gives the protein CASSPGTNEQFF.

This clone has just one count. The chain combines TRBV5-1 with TRBJ2-1, with TRBD2 matching 9 bases. V lost 4 bases to trimming and J lost 4 bases; unmatched junction nucleotides: 6. The germline gives CDR1 SGHRS, CDR2 YFSETQ. CDR3 length: 15 amino acids. Here the CDR3 reads CASSRGGAEYNEQFF. The CDR3 nucleotides are TGCGCCAGCAGCCGCGGGGGGGCGGAATACAATGAGCAGTTCTTC.

The chain is built from TRBV5-1 and TRBJ1-1, with a possible D match to TRBD1 (5 bases). The V end was cut by 4 bases, the J end by 7 bases, with 14 bases between. CDR3 size: 13 residues. Germline assignment: CDR1 SGHRS and CDR2 YFSETQ. CDR3: CASSPGLGGEAFF. The DNA for the CDR3 is TGCGCCAGCAGCCCAGGCCTCGGGGGTGAAGCTTTCTTT.

This chain joins TRBV12-3 or TRBV12-4 and TRBJ2-7; D is perhaps TRBD1 or TRBD2 (5 bases each). V lost 7 bases, J lost 4 bases, and 14 bases lay in between. The CDR3 is 13 residues long. CDR3 sequence reads: CASTLGTTYEQYF. CDR3 DNA sequence: TGTGCCAGCACCCTCGGGACCACGTACGAGCAGTACTTC.

The chain carries TRBV7-2 and TRBJ1-3; TRBD1 matches at 9 bases. Germline CDR1 is SGHTA and CDR2 is FQGNSA. V gave up 3 bases and J gave up 2 bases; unmatched junction bases: 2. The CDR3 has 15 residues. The CDR3 DNA sequence: TGTGCCAGCAGCTTCAACAGGGGGCCTGGAAACACCATATATTTT. Translation gives CASSFNRGPGNTIYF.

V is TRBV2 and J is TRBJ1-1; D unresolved. The CDR3 spans 14 residues. V lost 3 bases, J lost 1 base, and 9 bases lay in between. In germline, CDR1 is SNHLY, CDR2 FYNNEI. The CDR3 here is CASSEILRNTEAFF. The CDR3 DNA sequence: TGTGCCAGCAGTGAGATCCTCAGGAACACTGAAGCTTTCTTT.

The chain links TRBV5-5 to TRBJ1-3; no definite D call. V was trimmed by 0 bases and J by 2 bases, leaving 9 bases between them. This CDR3 comprises 15 residues. Germline V lookup: CDR1 SGHKS, CDR2 YYEKEE (reference sequence). The CDR3 loop reads CASSLGSGTGNTIYF. CDR3 nucleotide sequence: TGTGCCAGCAGCTTGGGCTCCGGAACTGGAAACACCATATATTTT.

The rearrangement joins TRBV30 to TRBJ2-1, with 10 bases lining up with TRBD2. Germline V CDR1 and CDR2: GTSNPN, SVGIG (reference sequence). CDR3 length: 14 amino acids. V lost 5 bases to trimming and J lost 0 bases; unmatched junction nucleotides: 1. CDR3 bases: TGTGCCTGGTCTAGCGGGGGCTCCTACAATGAGCAGTTCTTC. Residues: CAWSSGGSYNEQFF.

The chain couples TRBV2 to TRBJ1-1, with 7 nucleotides matching TRBD1. The J segment lost 0 bases and the V segment lost 3 bases, leaving 1 base of the junction unmatched. The CDR3 totals 14 residues. CDR1 SNHLY and CDR2 FYNNEI come from the germline V gene. DNA of the CDR3: TGTGCCAGCAGTGACCAGGGGGTGAACACTGAAGCTTTCTTT. It yields the protein CASSDQGVNTEAFF.

The J gene is TRBJ2-2, the V gene TRBV30; D perhaps matches TRBD1 (5 bases). The CDR3 is 15 residues long. V was clipped by 1 base and J by 1 base, with 10 bases between them. Germline lookup yields CDR1 GTSNPN and CDR2 SVGIG (reference sequence). The CDR3 region has the DNA TGTGCCTGGAGTGCCCTCGACAGGAACACCGGGGAGCTGTTTTTT. It is translated as CAWSALDRNTGELFF.

The CDR3 coding sequence is TGCGCCAGCAGCCCTGGACAGGAGCCCAATGAGCAGTTCTTC. Amino acid sequence: CASSPGQEPNEQFF. The chain is built from TRBV5-1 and TRBJ2-1; 7 bases align to TRBD1. CDR3 length: 14 amino acids. The V gene end was trimmed by 4 bases and the J gene end by 6 bases; junction bases not matched to a gene: 7. Germline loops: CDR1 SGHRS, CDR2 YFSETQ.

The count of this clone is one. V gene TRBV2 combines with J gene TRBJ1-1, with TRBD1 matching 7 bases. The junction had 3 bases not matched to a gene; V was cut back by 5 bases and J by 3 bases. The V gene's germline CDR1 is SNHLY and CDR2 FYNNEI. The CDR3 has 13 amino acids. The chain's CDR3 is CASSYQGDTEAFF. The CDR3 nucleotides are TGTGCCAGCAGTTATCAGGGGGACACTGAAGCTTTCTTT.

CDR3 residues: CASSISFVVGGGNEQFF. As DNA, the CDR3 is TGTGCCAGTAGTATTTCATTCGTGGTGGGGGGAGGGAATGAGCAGTTCTTC. The genes are TRBV19 and TRBJ2-1; TRBD2 agrees at 7 bases. Germline V gene lookup returns CDR1 LNHDA and CDR2 SQIVND (reference sequence). Trimming took 3 bases from V and 7 from J; bases not matched to a gene: 15. This CDR3 has 17 amino acids.

This chain links TRBV6-5 with TRBJ1-1, with TRBD1 matching over 7 bases. The length of the CDR3 is 15 residues. The V segment lost 5 bases and the J segment 2 bases; nucleotides outside the gene matches: 8. Germline CDR1 is MNHEY and CDR2 is SVGAGI. DNA of the CDR3: TGTGCCAGCAGTAAACGGACAGGTCGCAACACTGAAGCTTTCTTT. It encodes CASSKRTGRNTEAFF.

The chain carries TRBV2 and TRBJ2-5; D not resolved. This CDR3 is built from 14 residues. From germline, CDR1 is SNHLY and CDR2 FYNNEI. Trimming took off 4 bases at V and 5 bases at J, with 14 bases between the two ends. CDR3: CASSVQGFGETQYF. CDR3 coding DNA: TGTGCCAGCAGTGTTCAAGGGTTCGGGGAGACCCAGTACTTC.

J is TRBJ2-7 and V is TRBV5-1; D is unclear. Germline loops: CDR1 SGHRS, CDR2 YFSETQ. The V end was cut by 0 bases, the J end by 4 bases, with 5 bases between. The CDR3 has 12 amino acids. The CDR3 nucleotides are TGCGCCAGCAGCTTGGACGGATACGAGCAGTACTTC. Protein: CASSLDGYEQYF.